What follows are 21 T cell receptor beta chains derived from one specimen sequenced in a study of T-cell reconstitution after alpha-beta-depleted transplantation in children. Preparing the TCRbeta library involved the use of unique molecular identifiers. From the PCR reads, TCRdb called clonotypes with MiXCR, one entry per CDR3 protein. The sample carries 55,000 to 90,000 distinct CDR3 sequences, over 4.5% recorded once. The source was PBMCs, mostly from graft donor cells, collected 180 days after TCRalphabeta/CD19-depleted stem cell transplant. These receptors were collected from a boy under two years old who had a stem cell transplant for acute myeloid leukemia, so the T cells may come from the graft donor.

This clonotype was counted at least ten times. V is TRBV29-1 and J is TRBJ1-2, with a tentative D call TRBD1 (6 bases). Germline V gene lookup returns CDR1 SQVTM and CDR2 ANQGSEA. The CDR3 is 13 amino acids. The V gene lost 3 bases and the J gene lost 6 bases, with 14 bases spanning the gap. CDR3 sequence: CSVDGQGRNGYTF. The CDR3 region has the DNA TGCAGCGTTGATGGGCAGGGGAGAAATGGCTACACCTTC.

In its sample, this clonotype was seen many times. The chain uses TRBV20-1 and TRBJ2-2; 10 bases fit TRBD2. The CDR3 length is 16 residues. Germline CDR1 reads DFQATT; CDR2 reads SNEGSKA (reference sequence). Unmatched junction bases numbered 9, after V lost 3 bases and J lost 5 bases. The CDR3 nucleotides are TGCAGTGCTAGGGCCCAGCGGGGGGGGAGAACCGGGGAGCTGTTTTTT. This codes for CSARAQRGGRTGELFF.

Many counts were recorded for this clonotype. The CDR3 nucleotides are TGCGCCAGCAGCTTGAGGGCAGATACGCAGTATTTT. Protein sequence: CASSLRADTQYF. J is TRBJ2-3 and V is TRBV5-1; D is uncertain. Trimming removed 1 base at V and 4 bases at J, with 4 bases between. CDR3 size: 12 residues. CDR1 is SGHRS, CDR2 YFSETQ, per germline.

This clonotype has ten or more counts. The chain combines TRBV7-2 with TRBJ1-1; TRBD1 matches at 9 bases. Germline CDR1 and CDR2: SGHTA and FQGNSA. The ends lost 1 base at V and 3 bases at J; junction bases unmatched: 6. The CDR3 length is 16 residues. DNA of the CDR3: TGTGCCAGCAGCTTAGTAGGTGGGACAGGGCACACTGAAGCTTTCTTT. This codes for CASSLVGGTGHTEAFF.

This clonotype was detected many times. The V gene is TRBV27, the J gene TRBJ2-7; 7 nucleotides match TRBD2. The CDR3 extends over 14 amino acids. Germline V gene lookup returns CDR1 MNHEY and CDR2 SMNVEV (reference sequence). V gave up 5 bases and J gave up 6 bases; unmatched junction bases: 10. DNA for the CDR3: TGTGCCAGCAGTGTCACAGGAGGGAGGGGCGAGCAGTACGTC. It is translated as CASSVTGGRGEQYV.

This clonotype was detected ten times or more. The V call is TRBV7-9, the J call TRBJ1-1; a possible D gene is TRBD1 (5 bases). Deletions cut 3 bases from V and 4 bases from J, with 15 bases between. The V gene's germline CDR1 is SEHNR and CDR2 FQNEAQ (reference sequence). The CDR3 has 15 amino acids. CDR3 sequence: CASSFEWAGGTEAFF. CDR3 in DNA: TGTGCCAGCAGCTTTGAATGGGCCGGGGGCACTGAAGCTTTCTTT.

This clonotype was counted many times. This chain connects TRBV12-5 to TRBJ1-1; no clear D. The CDR3 has 13 amino acids. V gave up 1 base and J gave up 1 base, with 4 bases separating them. CDR1 is LGHNT and CDR2 is FRNRAP in the germline V gene. CDR3 in amino acids: CASGLEPNTEAFF. The CDR3, as DNA: TGTGCTAGTGGTTTGGAACCGAACACTGAAGCTTTCTTT. The full variable domain, rest sourced from reference TRBV12-5 and TRBJ1-1, is DARVTQTPRHKVTEMGQEVTMRCQPILGHNTVFWYRQTMMQGLELLAYFRNRAPLDDSGMPKDRFSAEMPDATLATLKIQPSEPRDSAVYFCASGLEPNTEAFFGQGTRLTVV.

This clonotype was counted ten times or more. V gene TRBV5-5 combines with J gene TRBJ1-2; unclear D gene. Between the trimmed V and J ends, which lost 0 bases and 1 base, there was a span of 7 bases. The CDR3 sequence is 14 residues long. The germline CDR1 and CDR2 sequences are SGHKS and YYEKEE (reference sequence). The DNA of the CDR3 is TGTGCCAGCAGCTTGGTCGGGGATAACTATGGCTACACCTTC. Translation: CASSLVGDNYGYTF.

This clonotype has ten or more counts. The V and J genes are TRBV14 and TRBJ2-7; the D gene is possibly TRBD2 (5 bases). The ends were cut back, 1 base at V and 4 bases at J, with 11 bases in the middle. The CDR3 has 14 residues. Per the germline V gene, CDR1 is SGHDN and CDR2 is FVKESK. The CDR3 nucleotides read TGTGCCAGCAGCCAAGGATGGGCGGGTTACGAGCAGTACTTC. Its translation is CASSQGWAGYEQYF. The full variable domain, completed using reference TRBV14 and TRBJ2-7, is EAGVTQFPSHSVIEKGQTVTLRCDPISGHDNLYWYRRVMGKEIKFLLHFVKESKQDESGMPNNRFLAERTGGTYSTLKVQPAELEDSGVYFCASSQGWAGYEQYFGPGTRLTVT.

This clonotype was seen at least ten times. The DNA of the CDR3 is TGCGCCAGCAGCAGCAGAAACCAAGAGACCCAGTACTTC. Protein: CASSSRNQETQYF. V gene TRBV5-1 combines with J gene TRBJ2-5, with unresolved D. Trimming removed 4 bases from V and 0 bases from J, with 7 bases in between. This CDR3 has 13 residues. CDR1 and CDR2 (germline): SGHRS, YFSETQ.

This clonotype has a count of ten or more. The rearrangement links TRBV7-2 to TRBJ1-1, with D possibly matching TRBD1 (5 bases). Germline CDR1 reads SGHTA; CDR2 reads FQGNSA. This CDR3 is 15 amino acids long. The V gene lost 1 base and the J gene lost 3 bases, with 12 bases spanning the gap. For the CDR3, the DNA is TGTGCCAGCAGCTTAGTGGGGGGTGGGGACACTGAAGCTTTCTTT. It encodes CASSLVGGGDTEAFF.

This clonotype was counted at least ten times. This chain connects TRBV4-3 to TRBJ2-1, with 11 bases identical to TRBD2. Germline trimming cut 4 bases from V and 8 bases from J; bases unmatched to any gene: 10. Germline V CDR1 and CDR2: LGHNA, YSLEER. This CDR3 comprises 16 residues. CDR3 bases: TGCGCCAGCAGCCCTAGTTTAGCGGGGGGGCCCTATGAGCAGTTCTTC. Protein: CASSPSLAGGPYEQFF.

This clonotype was seen at least ten times. The chain links TRBV4-3 to TRBJ2-3; TRBD2 is a possible D gene (6 bases). The germline gives CDR1 LGHNA, CDR2 YSLEER. This CDR3 is 17 amino acids long. Trimming shortened V by 4 bases and J by 3 bases, and 20 bases separated the two germline ends. CDR3 protein: CASSLLGEVRATDTQYF. In DNA, the CDR3 is TGCGCCAGCAGCCTCCTCGGGGAGGTCCGGGCGACAGATACGCAGTATTTT.

This clonotype was observed many times. The V call is TRBV5-1, the J call TRBJ1-2; D gene uncertain. This CDR3 spans 16 amino acids. Trimming took 0 bases from V and 2 from J, leaving 14 bases between them. Germline V gives CDR1 SGHRS, CDR2 YFSETQ. CDR3 amino acids: CASSLGARPANYGYTF. CDR3 nucleotides: TGCGCCAGCAGCTTGGGGGCAAGGCCCGCGAACTATGGCTACACCTTC. The full variable domain, completed using reference TRBV5-1 and TRBJ1-2, is KAGVTQTPRYLIKTRGQQVTLSCSPISGHRSVSWYQQTPGQGLQFLFEYFSETQRNKGNFPGRFSGRQFSNSRSEMNVSTLELGDSALYLCASSLGARPANYGYTFGSGTRLTVV.

This clonotype was seen only a few times. The J gene is TRBJ2-1, the V gene TRBV14; D may be TRBD1 or TRBD2 (6 bases each). V lost 3 bases and J 4 bases, leaving 25 bases between the germline ends. There are 19 residues in the CDR3. Germline CDR1 is SGHDN and CDR2 is FVKESK. CDR3 sequence: CASSHRDTGRKGTYNEQFF. CDR3 DNA sequence: TGTGCCAGCAGCCACCGGGACACAGGGAGGAAGGGGACTTACAATGAGCAGTTCTTC.

This clonotype was found many times. The chain employs TRBV20-1 and TRBJ1-5; perhaps TRBD1 as D (6 bases). The V gene's germline CDR1 is DFQATT and CDR2 SNEGSKA (reference sequence). With 1 base removed from V and 1 base from J, the gap between germline ends came to 17 bases. The CDR3 is 17 amino acids. The CDR3 DNA sequence: TGCAGTGCTAGAGCCCAAGCAGGGGCCGGGAGCAATCAGCCCCAGCATTTT. This gives the protein CSARAQAGAGSNQPQHF.

This clonotype was recorded many times. V gene TRBV20-1 combines with J gene TRBJ2-7, with D perhaps TRBD1 or TRBD2 (6 bases each). CDR1 DFQATT and CDR2 SNEGSKA come from the germline V gene (reference sequence). CDR3 length equals 14 residues. Trimming removed 4 bases from V and 0 bases from J, with 13 bases in between. In nucleotides, the CDR3 is TGCAGTGCTAATCTCGGGGGCAGCTCCTACGAGCAGTACGTC. This gives the protein CSANLGGSSYEQYV.

This clonotype was counted many times. DNA for the CDR3: TGTGCCAGCAGCTTAGAACGTCAGCGGGGGGGGGCTAGCACAGATACGCAGTATTTT. This sequence encodes CASSLERQRGGASTDTQYF. V gene TRBV11-2 combines with J gene TRBJ2-3; the match to TRBD2 covers 10 bases. The CDR3 spans 19 residues. The J segment lost 0 bases and the V segment lost 0 bases, leaving 9 bases of the junction unmatched. Germline V gene data show CDR1 as SGHAT and CDR2 as FQNNGV.

There are many counts of this clonotype. The rearrangement joins TRBV5-8 to TRBJ2-7; perhaps D is TRBD1 or TRBD2 (6 bases each). Germline V gene lookup returns CDR1 SGHTS and CDR2 YDEGEE. V lost 4 bases, J lost 6 bases, and 20 bases lay in between. The CDR3 consists of 15 residues. The CDR3 bases are TGTGCCAGCAGCCCGACGTTAGGGGGGCGCAGCGAGCAGTACGTC. Encoded protein: CASSPTLGGRSEQYV.

The chain recombines TRBV7-8 with TRBJ1-1; D is ambiguous. Germline V gene data show CDR1 as SGHVS and CDR2 as FQNEAQ. This CDR3 has 12 residues. The ends were cut back, 2 bases at V and 8 bases at J, with 9 bases in the middle. CDR3 region: CASSLPWEEAFF. The DNA of the CDR3 is TGTGCCAGCAGCTTACCATGGGAAGAAGCTTTCTTT.

This clonotype was recorded at least ten times. V usage is TRBV7-7 and J usage is TRBJ2-7, with TRBD2 matching 7 bases. With 3 bases clipped from V and 3 bases from J, the junction kept 8 bases outside the gene matches. Germline-derived CDR1 and CDR2 are SSHAT and FNYEAQ (reference sequence). There are 15 residues in the CDR3. The DNA for the CDR3 is TGTGCCAGCAGCTTGGGGCCGGGGGGATACTACGAGCAGTACTTC. Encoded protein: CASSLGPGGYYEQYF.